This T cell receptor beta chain was captured in a study of molecular identifiers for immune sequencing clone quantification. As regards this clonotype: The antigen remains unidentified.

As previously described, bulk TCR libraries were made using listed TCR primers. TCRdb passed the PCR reads through MiXCR, listing each CDR3 protein once. The sample holds approximately 670,000 distinct CDR3 sequences, just under 20% seen once. Whole-study results and caveats: Effector cells had over 99% of their molecules in clones above 20 RNA copies, while naive cells had under 1%.

Trimming cost V 6 bases and J 6 bases; bases outside gene matches: 10. The CDR3 has 14 amino acids. The germline gives CDR1 MNHEY, CDR2 SVGEGT. The sorting of naive CD8 T cells used the CD8+CD4-CCR7+CD45RA+ phenotype. This clonotype originated in a human donor in good health. Some libraries in this study had Jurkat cell RNA spiked in. V is TRBV6-2 or TRBV6-3 and J is TRBJ2-7; 8 bases match TRBD1. The sequenced sample consisted of naive CD8+ T cells from blood, with Jurkat cell RNA spiked in. Subset noted: FACS-sorted CD8+CD4-CCR7+CD45RA+ naive T cells. CDR3 loop: CASSRPQGAGEQYF. The CDR3 nucleotides are TGTGCCAGCAGCCGACCTCAGGGGGCGGGCGAGCAGTACTTC.